Each of the 5 T cell receptor beta chains below was sequenced from the same sample in a study of T cells in Graves' hyperthyroidism and ophthalmopathy. Authors of the study amplified TCR beta CDR3 regions from RNA transcripts. The TCR CDR3 first-round RT-PCR relied on the HTBI primer set. TCRdb analysed the multiplex PCR reads with MiXCR anew, one entry per CDR3 protein. The table lists roughly 100,000 distinct CDR3 sequences, about half of them singletons, with 26% in the top ten. Source material: blood. The receptors were sampled from a man between 40 and 49 years old with Graves' hyperthyroidism.

As to this clonotype: A much more abundant neighbour one base away suggests this may be a read error. This rearrangement joins TRBV12-3 or TRBV12-4 to TRBJ2-2; a weak D match, TRBD2 (5 bases). The CDR3 totals 15 residues. CDR3: CASRFRGGGTGELLF. Written as DNA, the CDR3 is TGTGCCAGCAGATTCCGCGGCGGTGGCACCGGGGAGCTGCTTTTT.

This clonotype was seen more than once but under ten times. The chain carries TRBV20-1 and TRBJ2-7, with D tentatively TRBD2 (6 bases). Trimming left V 5 bases short and J 0 bases short, with 17 bases between. There are 15 residues in the CDR3. CDR1 DFQATT and CDR2 SNEGSKA come from the germline V gene (reference sequence). The CDR3 nucleotides are TGCAGTGCTCTACGGAGCGGGCCTAGCTCCTACGAGCAGTACTTC. It is translated as CSALRSGPSSYEQYF.

The chain links TRBV15 to TRBJ2-5; 8 nucleotides align to TRBD2. The CDR3 has 12 residues. The V gene's germline CDR1 is LNHNV and CDR2 YYDKDF (reference sequence). Germline trimming cut 8 bases from V and 2 bases from J; bases unmatched to any gene: 1. Here the CDR3 DNA reads TGTGCCACCCGGGGGGGGCAAGAGACCCAGTACTTC. Its protein is CATRGGQETQYF.

A few counts support this clonotype. The chain combines TRBV7-9 with TRBJ1-6; D is unresolved. V lost 0 bases, J lost 7 bases, and 1 base lay in between. Per germline, CDR1 SEHNR and CDR2 FQNEAQ (reference sequence). The CDR3 consists of 12 residues. The CDR3 loop reads CASSLANSPLHF. CDR3 DNA: TGTGCCAGCAGCTTAGCAAATTCACCCCTCCACTTT.

This clonotype was seen ten or more times. The CDR3 reads CASVPGPTAYEQYF. In DNA, the CDR3 is TGTGCCAGCGTTCCGGGACCGACGGCCTACGAGCAGTACTTC. The chain combines TRBV7-2 with TRBJ2-7; D may be TRBD1 or TRBD2 (5 bases each). Between the trimmed V and J ends, which lost 8 bases and 2 bases, there was a span of 16 bases. Germline assignment: CDR1 SGHTA and CDR2 FQGNSA. The CDR3 sequence is 14 residues long.